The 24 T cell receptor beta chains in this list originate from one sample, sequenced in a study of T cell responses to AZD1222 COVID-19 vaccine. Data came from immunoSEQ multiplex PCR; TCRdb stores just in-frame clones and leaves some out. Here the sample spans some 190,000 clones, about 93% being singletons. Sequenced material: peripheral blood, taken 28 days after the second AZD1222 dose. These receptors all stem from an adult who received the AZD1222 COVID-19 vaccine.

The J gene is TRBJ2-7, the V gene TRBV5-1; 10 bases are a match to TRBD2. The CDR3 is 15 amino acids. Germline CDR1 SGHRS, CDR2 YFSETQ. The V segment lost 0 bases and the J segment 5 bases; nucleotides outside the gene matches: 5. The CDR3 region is CASSLVQAGGDEQYF. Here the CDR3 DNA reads TGCGCCAGCAGCTTGGTTCAAGCGGGAGGGGACGAGCAGTACTTC.

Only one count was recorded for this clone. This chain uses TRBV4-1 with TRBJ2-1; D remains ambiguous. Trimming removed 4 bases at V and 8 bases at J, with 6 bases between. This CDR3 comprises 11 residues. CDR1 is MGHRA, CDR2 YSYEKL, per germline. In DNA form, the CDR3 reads TGCGCCAGCAGCCTTAGGGATGAGCAGTTCTTC. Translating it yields CASSLRDEQFF.

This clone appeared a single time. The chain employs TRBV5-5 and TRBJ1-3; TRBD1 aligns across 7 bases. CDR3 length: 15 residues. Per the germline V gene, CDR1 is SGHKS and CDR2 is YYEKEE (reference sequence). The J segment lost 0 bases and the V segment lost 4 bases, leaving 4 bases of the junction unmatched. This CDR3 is CASSADRSSGNTIYF. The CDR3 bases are TGTGCCAGCAGCGCGGACAGGAGCTCTGGAAACACCATATATTTT.

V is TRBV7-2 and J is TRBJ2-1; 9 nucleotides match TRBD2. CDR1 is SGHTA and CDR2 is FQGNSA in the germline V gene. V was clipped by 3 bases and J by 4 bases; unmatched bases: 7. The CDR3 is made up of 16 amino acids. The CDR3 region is CASSLVSTSGYNEQFF. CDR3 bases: TGTGCCAGCAGCTTGGTGTCGACTAGCGGTTACAATGAGCAGTTCTTC.

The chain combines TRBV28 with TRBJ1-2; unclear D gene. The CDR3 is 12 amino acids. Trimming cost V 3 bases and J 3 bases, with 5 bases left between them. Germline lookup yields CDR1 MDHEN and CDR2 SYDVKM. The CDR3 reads CASSFSDYGYTF. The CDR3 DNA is TGTGCCAGCAGTTTTTCAGACTATGGCTACACCTTC.

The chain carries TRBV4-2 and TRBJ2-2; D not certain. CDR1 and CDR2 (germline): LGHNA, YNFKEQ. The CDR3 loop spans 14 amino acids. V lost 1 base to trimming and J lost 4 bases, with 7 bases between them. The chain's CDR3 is CASSQGVVTGELFF. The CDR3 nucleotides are TGTGCCAGCAGCCAAGGGGTAGTCACCGGGGAGCTGTTTTTT.

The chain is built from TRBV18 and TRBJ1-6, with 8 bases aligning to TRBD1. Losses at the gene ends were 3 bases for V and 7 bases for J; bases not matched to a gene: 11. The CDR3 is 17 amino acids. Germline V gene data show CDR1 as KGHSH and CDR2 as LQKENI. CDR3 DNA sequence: TGTGCCAGCTCACCCGGACAGGGAATACGTCAGAATTCACCCCTCCACTTT. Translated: CASSPGQGIRQNSPLHF.

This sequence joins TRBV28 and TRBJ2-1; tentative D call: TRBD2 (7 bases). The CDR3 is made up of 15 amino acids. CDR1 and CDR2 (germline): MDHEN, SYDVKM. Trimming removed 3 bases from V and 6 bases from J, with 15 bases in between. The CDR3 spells CASSLGGRGRNEQFF. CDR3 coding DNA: TGTGCCAGCAGTTTGGGGGGGCGGGGCCGCAATGAGCAGTTCTTC.

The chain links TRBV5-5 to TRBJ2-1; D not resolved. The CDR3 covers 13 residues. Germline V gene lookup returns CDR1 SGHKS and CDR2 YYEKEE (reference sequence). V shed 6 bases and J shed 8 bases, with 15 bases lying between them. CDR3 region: CASKLNPSYEQFF. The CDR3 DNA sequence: TGTGCCAGCAAGTTAAACCCTTCCTATGAGCAGTTCTTC.

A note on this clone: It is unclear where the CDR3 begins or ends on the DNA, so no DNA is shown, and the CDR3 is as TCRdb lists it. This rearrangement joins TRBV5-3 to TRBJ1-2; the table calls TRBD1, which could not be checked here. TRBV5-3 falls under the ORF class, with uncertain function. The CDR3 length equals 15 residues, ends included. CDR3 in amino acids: CARSLCARGICGYTF.

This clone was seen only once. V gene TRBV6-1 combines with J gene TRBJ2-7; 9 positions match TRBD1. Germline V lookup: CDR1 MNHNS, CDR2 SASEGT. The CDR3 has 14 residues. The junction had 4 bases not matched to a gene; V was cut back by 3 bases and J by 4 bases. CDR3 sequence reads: CASSDTGGFYEQYF. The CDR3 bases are TGTGCCAGCAGTGACACAGGGGGCTTTTACGAGCAGTACTTC.

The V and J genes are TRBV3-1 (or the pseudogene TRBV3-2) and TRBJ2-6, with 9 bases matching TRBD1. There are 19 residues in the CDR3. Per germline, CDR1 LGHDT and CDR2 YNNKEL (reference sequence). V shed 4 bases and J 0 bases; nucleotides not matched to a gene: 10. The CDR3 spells CASSPTRGQGHSGANVLTF. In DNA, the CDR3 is TGTGCCAGCAGCCCCACTCGGGGACAGGGCCACTCTGGGGCCAACGTCCTGACTTTC.

CDR3 sequence: CASSPNAAEAFF. Here the CDR3 DNA reads TGTGCCAGCAGCCCCAACGCTGCTGAAGCTTTCTTT. The genes are TRBV12-3 or TRBV12-4 and TRBJ1-1; D gene ambiguous. The CDR3 spans 12 residues. Trimming shortened V by 6 bases and J by 6 bases, and 11 bases separated the two germline ends.

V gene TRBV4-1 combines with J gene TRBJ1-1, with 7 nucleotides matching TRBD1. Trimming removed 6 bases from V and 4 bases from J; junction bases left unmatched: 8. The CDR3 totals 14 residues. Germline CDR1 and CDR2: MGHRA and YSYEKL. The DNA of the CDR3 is TGCGCCAGCAGACTAAGGGGGCTGGGCACTGAAGCTTTCTTT. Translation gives CASRLRGLGTEAFF.

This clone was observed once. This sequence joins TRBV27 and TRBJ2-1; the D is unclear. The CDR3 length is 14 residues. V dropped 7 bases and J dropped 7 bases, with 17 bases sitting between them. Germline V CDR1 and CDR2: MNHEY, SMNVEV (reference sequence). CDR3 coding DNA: TGTGCCAGCAAACCCTCCCAGATGAGGAATGAGCAGTTCTTC. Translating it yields CASKPSQMRNEQFF.

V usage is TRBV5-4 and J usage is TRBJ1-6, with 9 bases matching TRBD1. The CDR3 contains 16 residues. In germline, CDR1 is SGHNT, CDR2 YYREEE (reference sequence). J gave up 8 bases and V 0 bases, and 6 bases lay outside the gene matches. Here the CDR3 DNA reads TGTGCCAGCAGCTTGGGGGGACAGGGCAGGGATTCACCCCTCCACTTT. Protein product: CASSLGGQGRDSPLHF.

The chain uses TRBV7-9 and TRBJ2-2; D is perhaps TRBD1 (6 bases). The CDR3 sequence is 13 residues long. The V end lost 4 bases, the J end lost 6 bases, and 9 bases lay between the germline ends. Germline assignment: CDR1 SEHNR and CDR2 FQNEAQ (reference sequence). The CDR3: CASSSEGAGELFF. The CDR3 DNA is TGTGCCAGCAGCTCTGAGGGGGCCGGGGAGCTGTTTTTT.

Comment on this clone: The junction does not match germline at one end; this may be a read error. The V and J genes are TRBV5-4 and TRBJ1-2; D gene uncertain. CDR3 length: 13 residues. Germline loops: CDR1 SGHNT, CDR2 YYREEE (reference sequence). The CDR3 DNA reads TGTGCCAGCAGCTTGGATTTGGGTCCGCGGACCTCCTTC. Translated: CASSLDLGPRTSF.

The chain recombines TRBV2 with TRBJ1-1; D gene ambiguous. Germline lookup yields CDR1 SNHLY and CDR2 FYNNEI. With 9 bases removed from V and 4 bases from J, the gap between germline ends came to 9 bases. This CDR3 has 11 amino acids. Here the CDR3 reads CARRRVTEAFF. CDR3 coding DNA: TGTGCCAGAAGGAGGGTCACTGAAGCTTTCTTT.

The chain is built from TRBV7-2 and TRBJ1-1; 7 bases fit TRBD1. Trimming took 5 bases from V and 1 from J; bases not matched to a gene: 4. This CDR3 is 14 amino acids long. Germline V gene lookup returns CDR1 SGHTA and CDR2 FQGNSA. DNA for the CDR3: TGTGCCAGCAGCCTGGGACAGAGGAACACTGAAGCTTTCTTT. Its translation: CASSLGQRNTEAFF.

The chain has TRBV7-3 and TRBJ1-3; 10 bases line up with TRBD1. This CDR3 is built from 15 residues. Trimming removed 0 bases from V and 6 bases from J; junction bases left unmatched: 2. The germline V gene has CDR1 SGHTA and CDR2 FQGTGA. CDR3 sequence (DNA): TGTGCCAGCAGCTTAACGGGGACAGGGGCAAACACCATATATTTT. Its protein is CASSLTGTGANTIYF.

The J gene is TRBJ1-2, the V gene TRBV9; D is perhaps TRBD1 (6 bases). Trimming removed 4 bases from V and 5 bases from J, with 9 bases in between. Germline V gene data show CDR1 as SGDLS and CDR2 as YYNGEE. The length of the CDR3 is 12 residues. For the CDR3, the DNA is TGTGCCAGCAGCATACAGGGTTATGGCTACACCTTC. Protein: CASSIQGYGYTF.

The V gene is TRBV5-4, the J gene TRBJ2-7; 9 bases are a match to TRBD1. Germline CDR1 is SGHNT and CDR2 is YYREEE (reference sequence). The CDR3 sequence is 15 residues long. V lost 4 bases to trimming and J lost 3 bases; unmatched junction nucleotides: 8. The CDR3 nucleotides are TGTGCCAGCAGCACCACGGGACAGGGTTTCTACGAGCAGTACTTC. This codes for CASSTTGQGFYEQYF.

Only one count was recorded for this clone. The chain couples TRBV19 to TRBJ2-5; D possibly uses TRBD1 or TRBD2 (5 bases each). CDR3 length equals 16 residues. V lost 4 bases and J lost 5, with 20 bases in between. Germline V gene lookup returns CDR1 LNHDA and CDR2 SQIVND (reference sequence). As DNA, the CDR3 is TGTGCCAGTAGTAGCCAAGGGGCGGGTCATTTCGAGACCCAGTACTTC. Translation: CASSSQGAGHFETQYF.